The present entry profiles one TCR beta chain with its context. Its antigen is not identified. The CDR3 is 12 amino acids. The junction had 5 bases not matched to a gene; V was cut back by 0 bases and J by 16 bases. Germline V gene lookup returns CDR1 MNHEY and CDR2 SVGAGI. With 60 Vbeta and 13 Jbeta primers, the PCR was carried out. Here immunoSEQ multiplex PCR was the method, and the copy in TCRdb shows in-frame clones only, minus some. This sample has some 250,000 clones, with 82% found just once. The sample comes from a study of cytomegalovirus exposure and HLA in healthy donors. Findings and limits, study-wide: In an earlier analysis, about 87% or about 30%: the productive usage of most TCR beta V segments.

This TCR derives from a woman in her forties in good health and CMV-seropositive. The sample was PBMCs. The chain joins TRBV6-5 to TRBJ1-5; 8 bases agree with TRBD1. The CDR3 bases are TGTGCCAGCAGTTACTCGAGGGGACAGGAACATTTT. Protein product: CASSYSRGQEHF.